The 25 T cell receptor beta chains below come from one sample, sequenced in a study of cytotoxic CD8 clonotypes in ibrutinib-treated CLL. The data were produced by immunoSEQ multiplex PCR, yet TCRdb's version contains in-frame clones alone and is incomplete. The table lists roughly 100,000 clones, approximately 82% of them singletons. Sequences were derived from PBMCs, sampled after 12 months of ibrutinib treatment. The receptors here all came from a human donor with chronic lymphocytic leukemia.

The sample holds a few counts of this clone. The CDR3 loop is CASSSGGSTDTQYF. CDR3 DNA sequence: TGTGCCAGCTCGAGCGGGGGGTCGACAGATACGCAGTATTTT. The V call is TRBV18, the J call TRBJ2-3; TRBD2 aligns across 9 bases. This CDR3 has 14 amino acids. Per germline, CDR1 KGHSH and CDR2 LQKENI. V dropped 6 bases and J dropped 3; count of bases not matched to a gene: 4.

V is TRBV5-1 and J is TRBJ1-1; 7 positions agree with TRBD1. Germline lookup yields CDR1 SGHRS and CDR2 YFSETQ. Germline trimming cut 4 bases from V and 3 bases from J; bases unmatched to any gene: 6. The CDR3 consists of 14 residues. The CDR3 spells CASSLTGTHTEAFF. The CDR3 DNA reads as TGCGCCAGCAGCCTGACAGGGACCCACACTGAAGCTTTCTTT. Filled out from reference TRBV5-1 and TRBJ1-1, the complete variable domain reads KAGVTQTPRYLIKTRGQQVTLSCSPISGHRSVSWYQQTPGQGLQFLFEYFSETQRNKGNFPGRFSGRQFSNSRSEMNVSTLELGDSALYLCASSLTGTHTEAFFGQGTRLTVV.

The V gene is TRBV19, the J gene TRBJ2-1; D is possibly TRBD2 (7 bases). Trimming left V 4 bases short and J 8 bases short, with 15 bases between. Germline values: CDR1 LNHDA, CDR2 SQIVND (reference sequence). This CDR3 spans 14 amino acids. DNA for the CDR3: TGTGCCAGTAGTAAGGGGGGGGCTATCGATGAGCAGTTCTTC. Its translation is CASSKGGAIDEQFF.

The chain joins TRBV2 to TRBJ2-1; 7 bases match TRBD2. This CDR3 comprises 15 residues. Per germline, CDR1 SNHLY and CDR2 FYNNEI. V trimming: 9 bases; J trimming: 0 bases; junction bases outside the gene matches: 8. The CDR3 protein is CAREEAGSSYNEQFF. CDR3 DNA: TGTGCCAGGGAAGAAGCGGGGAGCTCCTACAATGAGCAGTTCTTC.

The rearrangement joins TRBV11-2 to TRBJ1-1; no clear D gene. Germline CDR1 SGHAT, CDR2 FQNNGV. The CDR3 runs to 16 residues. Deletions cut 5 bases from V and 1 base from J, with 17 bases between. The CDR3 loop reads CASSPGGLLGNTEAFF. The CDR3 region has the DNA TGTGCCAGCAGCCCAGGAGGGTTATTGGGGAACACTGAAGCTTTCTTT.

The chain carries TRBV11-2 and TRBJ2-2; either TRBD1 or TRBD2 may fit D (6 bases each). Germline CDR1 SGHAT, CDR2 FQNNGV. The length of the CDR3 is 19 residues. The V end lost 3 bases, the J end lost 6 bases, and 26 bases lay between the germline ends. CDR3 sequence (DNA): TGTGCCAGCAGCTTGCCTCAAGCCTCAGTACAGGGACTCGCCGGGGAGCTGTTTTTT. Its translation: CASSLPQASVQGLAGELFF.

The V call is TRBV30, the J call TRBJ2-7; D is undetermined. CDR1 and CDR2 (germline): GTSNPN, SVGIG (reference sequence). V gave up 0 bases and J gave up 2 bases, with 8 bases separating them. The CDR3 totals 13 residues. The CDR3 bases are TGTGCCTGGAGTGTACGTCTAACCTACGAGCAGTACTTC. It codes for CAWSVRLTYEQYF.

This clone was seen a handful of times. The V and J genes are TRBV2 and TRBJ1-1; D may be TRBD1 (5 bases). Germline CDR1 and CDR2: SNHLY and FYNNEI. CDR3 length: 14 amino acids. Trimming left V 5 bases short and J 4 bases short, with 14 bases between. Here the CDR3 reads CASSFRARGTEAFF. The CDR3 DNA sequence: TGTGCCAGCAGTTTCAGGGCGAGGGGCACTGAAGCTTTCTTT.

The chain couples TRBV19 to TRBJ1-5; D unresolved. The V end was cut by 3 bases, the J end by 2 bases, with 14 bases between. The CDR3 is made up of 16 amino acids. Looked up from germline, CDR1 is LNHDA and CDR2 is SQIVND (reference sequence). DNA for the CDR3: TGTGCCAGTAGTATGTATCGGACGGATGGCAATCAGCCCCAGCATTTT. This codes for CASSMYRTDGNQPQHF.

The CDR3 nucleotides read TGTGCCTGGAGACAGGGGGCGGCAGATACGCAGTATTTT. Its protein is CAWRQGAADTQYF. This chain joins TRBV30 and TRBJ2-3; TRBD1 matches at 9 bases. Germline CDR1 is GTSNPN and CDR2 is SVGIG (reference sequence). The CDR3 length is 13 residues. V lost 3 bases, J lost 4 bases, and 2 bases stayed unmatched. Using reference TRBV30 and TRBJ2-3 for the parts outside the CDR3, the full variable domain is SQTIHQWPATLVQPVGSPLSLECTVEGTSNPNLYWYRQAAGRGLQLLFYSVGIGQISSEVPQNLSASRPQDRQFILSSKKLLLSDSGFYLCAWRQGAADTQYFGPGTRLTVL.

This clone has just a few counts. The chain employs TRBV5-1 and TRBJ1-1; 8 bases align to TRBD1. This CDR3 is built from 14 residues. Losses at the gene ends were 4 bases for V and 8 bases for J; bases not matched to a gene: 10. CDR1 SGHRS and CDR2 YFSETQ come from the germline V gene. The CDR3 nucleotides are TGCGCCAGCAGCCTGGGACAGGCTAACAGAGAAGCTTTCTTT. This translates into CASSLGQANREAFF.

The V gene is TRBV27, the J gene TRBJ2-5, with D uncertain. The CDR3 contains 14 residues. CDR1 is MNHEY and CDR2 is SMNVEV in the germline V gene (reference sequence). The ends were cut back, 4 bases at V and 3 bases at J, with 12 bases in the middle. The CDR3 region has the DNA TGTGCCAGCAGTTCAAAACGTAGTAAAGAGACCCAGTACTTC. Translating gives CASSSKRSKETQYF.

This chain uses TRBV4-1 with TRBJ2-7; 12 bases are shared with TRBD1. Trimming removed 1 base from V and 6 bases from J; junction bases left unmatched: 19. Per the germline V gene, CDR1 is MGHRA and CDR2 is YSYEKL. This CDR3 has 20 amino acids. The chain's CDR3 is CASSQGWGRGQGAGRSEQYF. The CDR3 DNA is TGCGCCAGCAGCCAAGGTTGGGGCCGGGGACAGGGGGCTGGGCGCTCCGAGCAGTACTTC.

This chain links TRBV7-8 with TRBJ2-2, with D perhaps TRBD2 (6 bases). The CDR3 runs 13 residues. Germline V CDR1 and CDR2: SGHVS, FQNEAQ. The V end was cut by 4 bases, the J end by 3 bases, with 6 bases between. This CDR3 is CASSWGDTGELFF. CDR3 sequence (DNA): TGTGCCAGCAGCTGGGGGGACACCGGGGAGCTGTTTTTT.

This sequence joins TRBV6-1 and TRBJ2-5; no clear D gene. From germline, CDR1 is MNHNS and CDR2 SASEGT. The CDR3 covers 13 residues. V was trimmed by 6 bases and J by 2 bases, leaving 10 bases between them. The CDR3 region has the DNA TGTGCCAGCAGCCTCAGGCCTCAAGAGACCCAGTACTTC. As protein: CASSLRPQETQYF.

V and J are TRBV5-4 and TRBJ1-2, with a possible D match to TRBD1 (6 bases). Per germline, CDR1 SGHNT and CDR2 YYREEE (reference sequence). V lost 4 bases and J 4 bases, leaving 17 bases between the germline ends. This CDR3 contains 15 residues. CDR3: CASSPYRANIYGYTF. CDR3 nucleotides: TGTGCCAGCAGCCCCTACAGGGCAAATATCTATGGCTACACCTTC.

V and J are TRBV30 and TRBJ2-1; weak D call: TRBD1 (6 bases). Germline V gene data show CDR1 as GTSNPN and CDR2 as SVGIG (reference sequence). CDR3 length: 14 residues. V was shortened by 4 bases and J by 7 bases, with 17 bases between the two germline ends. The DNA for the CDR3 is TGTGCCTGGAATGCAGGGGCTATGTCGAATGAGCAGTTCTTC. This translates into CAWNAGAMSNEQFF.

This chain's CDR3 is CASSPTGTDGYTF. The CDR3 DNA follows: TGTGCCAGCAGTCCCACCGGGACAGATGGCTACACCTTC. The rearrangement links TRBV6-4 to TRBJ1-2, with 7 bases matching TRBD1. After removal of 5 bases from V and 6 bases from J, the junction contained 6 bases not matched to a gene. The CDR3 sequence is 13 residues long. Germline CDR1 reads MRHNA; CDR2 reads SNTAGT.

The chain is built from TRBV19 and TRBJ1-1; a weak D match, TRBD1 (6 bases). This CDR3 is built from 15 residues. Germline V gene lookup returns CDR1 LNHDA and CDR2 SQIVND (reference sequence). V gave up 6 bases and J gave up 5 bases, with 19 bases separating them. The CDR3 DNA reads TGTGCCAGTAGGGGGGGCTCCGGCGGGAGTACTGAAGCTTTCTTT. Encoded protein: CASRGGSGGSTEAFF.

The V gene is TRBV11-1, the J gene TRBJ2-1, with 13 bases lining up with TRBD2. This CDR3 spans 16 amino acids. The V gene's germline CDR1 is SGHAT and CDR2 FQDESV (reference sequence). J was trimmed by 10 bases and V by 6 bases; bases with no gene match: 12. CDR3 nucleotide sequence: TGTGCCAGCAGTCTCAGGACTAGCGGGGGCGCCCGGGAGCAGTTCTTC. Translated: CASSLRTSGGAREQFF.

V is TRBV13 and J is TRBJ2-7; TRBD2 agrees at 11 bases. The germline V gene encodes CDR1 PRHDT and CDR2 FYEKMQ (reference sequence). This CDR3 region has 16 residues. Unmatched junction bases numbered 3, after V lost 2 bases and J lost 0 bases. CDR3 DNA sequence: TGTGCCAGCAGCTTATACCTAGCGGGGGGCTCCTACGAGCAGTACTTC. This sequence encodes CASSLYLAGGSYEQYF.

The rearrangement uses TRBV9 and TRBJ2-3; D ambiguous. This CDR3 contains 13 residues. V shed 0 bases and J shed 2 bases, with 4 bases lying between them. Germline assignment: CDR1 SGDLS and CDR2 YYNGEE. The CDR3 nucleotides read TGTGCCAGCAGCGTAGGGAACACAGATACGCAGTATTTT. Protein: CASSVGNTDTQYF. The full variable domain, its missing parts supplied by reference TRBV9 and TRBJ2-3, is DSGVTQTPKHLITATGQRVTLRCSPRSGDLSVYWYQQSLDQGLQFLIQYYNGEERAKGNILERFSAQQFPDLHSELNLSSLELGDSALYFCASSVGNTDTQYFGPGTRLTVL.

The chain uses TRBV15 and TRBJ1-1; D is possibly TRBD1 (5 bases). Germline V CDR1 and CDR2: LNHNV, YYDKDF (reference sequence). V was clipped by 0 bases and J by 3 bases, with 5 bases between them. This CDR3 is built from 13 residues. The CDR3 sequence is CATSREGDTEAFF. CDR3 coding DNA: TGTGCCACCAGCAGAGAGGGGGACACTGAAGCTTTCTTT.

This clone was counted a few times. This chain uses TRBV5-1 with TRBJ1-1, with D possibly being TRBD1 (5 bases). CDR1 and CDR2 (germline): SGHRS, YFSETQ. This CDR3 comprises 15 residues. V lost 1 base, J lost 5 bases, and 15 bases lay in between. The CDR3 DNA is TGCGCCAGCAGCTTGACGTCGTTGGGGGAGACTGAAGCTTTCTTT. Amino acid sequence: CASSLTSLGETEAFF. Filled out from reference TRBV5-1 and TRBJ1-1, the complete variable domain reads KAGVTQTPRYLIKTRGQQVTLSCSPISGHRSVSWYQQTPGQGLQFLFEYFSETQRNKGNFPGRFSGRQFSNSRSEMNVSTLELGDSALYLCASSLTSLGETEAFFGQGTRLTVV.

The genes are TRBV6-5 and TRBJ2-1; 7 nucleotides align to TRBD1. This CDR3 contains 15 residues. Germline CDR1 MNHEY, CDR2 SVGAGI. Trimming took 6 bases from V and 0 from J; bases not matched to a gene: 5. The CDR3 nucleotides read TGTGCCAGCAGACCAGGGGGAAGCTCCTACAATGAGCAGTTCTTC. As protein: CASRPGGSSYNEQFF.